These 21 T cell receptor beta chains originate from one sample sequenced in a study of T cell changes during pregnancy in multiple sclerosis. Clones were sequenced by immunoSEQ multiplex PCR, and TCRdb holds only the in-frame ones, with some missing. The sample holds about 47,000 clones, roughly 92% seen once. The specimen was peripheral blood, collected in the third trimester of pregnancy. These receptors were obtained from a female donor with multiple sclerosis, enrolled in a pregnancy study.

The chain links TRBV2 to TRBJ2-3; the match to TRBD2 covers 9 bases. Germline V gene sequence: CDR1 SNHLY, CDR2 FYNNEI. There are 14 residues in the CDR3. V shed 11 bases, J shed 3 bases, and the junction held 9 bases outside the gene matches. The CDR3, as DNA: TGTGCCTGCCCCGGGACTAGCTGGACAGATACGCAGTATTTT. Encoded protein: CACPGTSWTDTQYF.

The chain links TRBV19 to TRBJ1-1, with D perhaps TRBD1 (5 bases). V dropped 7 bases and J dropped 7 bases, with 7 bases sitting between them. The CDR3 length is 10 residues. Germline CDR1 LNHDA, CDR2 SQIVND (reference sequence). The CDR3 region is CASKGFEAFF. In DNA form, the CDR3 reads TGTGCCAGTAAGGGGTTTGAAGCTTTCTTT.

CDR3: CASKGVGSKYEQYF. CDR3 nucleotide sequence: TGTGCCAGCAAGGGGGTGGGTTCCAAATACGAGCAGTACTTC. V gene TRBV2 combines with J gene TRBJ2-7; possibly TRBD1 for D (6 bases). The ends were cut back, 7 bases at V and 4 bases at J, with 17 bases in the middle. The CDR3 is 14 residues long. Germline V gene lookup returns CDR1 SNHLY and CDR2 FYNNEI.

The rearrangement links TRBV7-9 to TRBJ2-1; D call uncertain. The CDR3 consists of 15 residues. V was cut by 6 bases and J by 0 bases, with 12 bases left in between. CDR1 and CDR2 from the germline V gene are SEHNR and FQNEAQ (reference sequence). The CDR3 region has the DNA TGTGCCAGCAGTAGCACAACCAGCTCCTACAATGAGCAGTTCTTC. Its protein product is CASSSTTSSYNEQFF.

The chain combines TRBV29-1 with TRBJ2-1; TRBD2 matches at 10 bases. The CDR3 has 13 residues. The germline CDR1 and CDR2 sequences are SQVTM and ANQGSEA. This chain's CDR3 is CRVTSGIYNEQFF. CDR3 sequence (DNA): TGCAGGGTCACTAGCGGGATTTACAATGAGCAGTTCTTC.

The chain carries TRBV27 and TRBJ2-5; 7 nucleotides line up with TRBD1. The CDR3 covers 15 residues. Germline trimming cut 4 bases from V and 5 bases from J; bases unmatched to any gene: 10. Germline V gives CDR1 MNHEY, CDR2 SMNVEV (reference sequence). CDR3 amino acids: CASSSWTGRRETQYF. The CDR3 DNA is TGTGCCAGCAGTTCCTGGACAGGACGCCGGGAGACCCAGTACTTC.

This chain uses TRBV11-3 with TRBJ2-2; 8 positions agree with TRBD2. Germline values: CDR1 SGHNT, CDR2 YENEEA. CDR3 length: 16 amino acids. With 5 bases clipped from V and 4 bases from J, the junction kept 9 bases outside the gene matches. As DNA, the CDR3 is TGTGCCAGCAGCCTTACCGGGACTAGTATCACCGGGGAGCTGTTTTTT. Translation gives CASSLTGTSITGELFF.

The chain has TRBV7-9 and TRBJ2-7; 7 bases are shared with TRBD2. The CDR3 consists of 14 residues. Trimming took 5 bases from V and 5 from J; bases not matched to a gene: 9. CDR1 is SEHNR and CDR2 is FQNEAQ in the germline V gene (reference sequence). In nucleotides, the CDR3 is TGTGCCAGCAGCCCCGGGACTACGGCCGACGAGCAGTACTTC. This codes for CASSPGTTADEQYF.

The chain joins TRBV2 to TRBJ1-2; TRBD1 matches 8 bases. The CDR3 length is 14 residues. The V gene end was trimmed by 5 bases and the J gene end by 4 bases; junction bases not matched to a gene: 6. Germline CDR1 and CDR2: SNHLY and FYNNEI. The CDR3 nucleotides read TGTGCCAGCAGTTTGAGGACAGGGCCCTATGGCTACACCTTC. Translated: CASSLRTGPYGYTF.

The CDR3 sequence: CASSPLDLKGTHTDTQYF. CDR3 bases: TGTGCCAGCTCACCGTTGGACCTCAAGGGGACACACACAGATACGCAGTATTTT. The chain uses TRBV18 and TRBJ2-3; D may be TRBD1 (6 bases). The germline gives CDR1 KGHSH, CDR2 LQKENI. Trimming removed 3 bases at V and 2 bases at J, with 21 bases between. This CDR3 spans 18 amino acids.

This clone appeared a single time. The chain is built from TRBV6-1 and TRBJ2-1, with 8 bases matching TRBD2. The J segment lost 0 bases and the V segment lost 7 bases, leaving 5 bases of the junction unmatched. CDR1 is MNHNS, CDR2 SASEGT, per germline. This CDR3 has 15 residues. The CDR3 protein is CASIWSGSSYNEQFF. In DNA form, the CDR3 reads TGTGCCAGCATCTGGAGCGGGAGCTCCTACAATGAGCAGTTCTTC.

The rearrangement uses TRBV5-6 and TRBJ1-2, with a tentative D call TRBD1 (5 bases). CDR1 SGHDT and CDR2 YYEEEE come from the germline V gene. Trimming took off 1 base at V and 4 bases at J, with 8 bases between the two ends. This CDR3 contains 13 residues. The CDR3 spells CASSLFRGYGYTF. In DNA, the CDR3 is TGTGCCAGCAGCTTGTTTAGGGGCTATGGCTACACCTTC.

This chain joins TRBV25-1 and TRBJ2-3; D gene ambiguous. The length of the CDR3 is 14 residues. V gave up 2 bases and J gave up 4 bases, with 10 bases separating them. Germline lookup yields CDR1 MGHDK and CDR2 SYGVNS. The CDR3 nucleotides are TGTGCCAGCAGTGAAGAGGCCATATCAGATACGCAGTATTTT. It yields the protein CASSEEAISDTQYF.

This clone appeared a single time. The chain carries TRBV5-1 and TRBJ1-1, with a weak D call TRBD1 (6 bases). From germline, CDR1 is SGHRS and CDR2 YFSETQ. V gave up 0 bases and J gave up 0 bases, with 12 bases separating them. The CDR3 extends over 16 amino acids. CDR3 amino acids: CASSLEGGELNTEAFF. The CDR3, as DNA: TGCGCCAGCAGCTTGGAGGGGGGGGAGCTGAACACTGAAGCTTTCTTT.

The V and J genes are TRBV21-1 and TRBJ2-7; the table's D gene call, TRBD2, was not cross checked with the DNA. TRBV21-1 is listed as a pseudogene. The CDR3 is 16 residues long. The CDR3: CASSKGISGTSYEQYF. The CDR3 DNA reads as TGTGCCAGCAGCAAAGGGATTAGCGGGACCTCCTACGAGCAGTACTTC.

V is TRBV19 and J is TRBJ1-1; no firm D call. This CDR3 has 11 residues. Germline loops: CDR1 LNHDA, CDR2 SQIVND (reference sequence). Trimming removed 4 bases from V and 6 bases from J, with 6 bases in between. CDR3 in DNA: TGTGCCAGTAGTACCCAGGCTGAAGCTTTCTTT. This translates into CASSTQAEAFF.

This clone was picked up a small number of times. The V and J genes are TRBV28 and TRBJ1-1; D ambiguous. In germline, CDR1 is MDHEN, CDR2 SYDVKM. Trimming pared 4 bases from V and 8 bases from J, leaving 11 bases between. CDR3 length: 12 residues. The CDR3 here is CASSWAPREAFF. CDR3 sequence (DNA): TGTGCCAGCAGTTGGGCCCCACGGGAAGCTTTCTTT.

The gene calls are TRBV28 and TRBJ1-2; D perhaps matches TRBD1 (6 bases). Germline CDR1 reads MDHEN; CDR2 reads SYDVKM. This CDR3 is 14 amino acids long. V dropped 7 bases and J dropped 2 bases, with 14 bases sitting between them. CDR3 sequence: CASTAQGRNYGYTF. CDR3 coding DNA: TGTGCCAGCACGGCCCAGGGGCGGAACTATGGCTACACCTTC.

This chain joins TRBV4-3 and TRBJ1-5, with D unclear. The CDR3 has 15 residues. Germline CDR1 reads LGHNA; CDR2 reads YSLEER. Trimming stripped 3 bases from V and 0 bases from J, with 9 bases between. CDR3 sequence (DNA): TGCGCCAGCAGCCAGTCTTGGAGTAGCAATCAGCCCCAGCATTTT. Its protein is CASSQSWSSNQPQHF.

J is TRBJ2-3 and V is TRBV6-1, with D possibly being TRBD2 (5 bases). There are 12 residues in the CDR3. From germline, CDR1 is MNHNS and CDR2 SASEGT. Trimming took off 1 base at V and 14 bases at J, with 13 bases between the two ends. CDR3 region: CASSEEGRRPYF. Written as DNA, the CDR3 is TGTGCCAGCAGTGAAGAGGGCAGGAGGCCGTATTTT.

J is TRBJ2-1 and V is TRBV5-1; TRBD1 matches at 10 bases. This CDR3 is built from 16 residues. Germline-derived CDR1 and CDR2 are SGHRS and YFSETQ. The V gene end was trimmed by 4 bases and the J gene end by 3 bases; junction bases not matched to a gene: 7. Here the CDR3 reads CASSKTTGGLYNEQFF. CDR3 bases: TGCGCCAGCAGCAAAACGACAGGGGGCCTCTACAATGAGCAGTTCTTC.